A single sample is the source of the 8 T cell receptor beta chains below, sequenced in a study of cytomegalovirus exposure and HLA in healthy donors. The PCR was carried out with 60 Vbeta primers and 13 Jbeta primers. The table came from immunoSEQ multiplex PCR; TCRdb's copy has only in-frame clones and leaves some out. The profile shows 150,000 to 200,000 clones, approximately 79% of them singletons. Sequenced sample: PBMCs. These receptor sequences come from a man aged 50-59 years in good health and CMV-seropositive.

This chain links TRBV19 with TRBJ2-7; TRBD2 is a possible D gene (7 bases). The ends were cut back, 1 base at V and 3 bases at J, with 10 bases in the middle. The CDR3 is 14 amino acids. Germline V gene lookup returns CDR1 LNHDA and CDR2 SQIVND (reference sequence). In DNA form, the CDR3 reads TGTGCCAGTAGTATAGCGGGGGGACACTACGAGCAGTACTTC. Translation: CASSIAGGHYEQYF.

This chain connects TRBV6-1 to TRBJ2-7; 7 nucleotides match TRBD1. Per germline, CDR1 MNHNS and CDR2 SASEGT. With V trimmed by 1 base and J by 0 bases, 0 bases remained unmatched. There are 14 residues in the CDR3. The CDR3 loop is CASSEGDSSYEQYV. CDR3 in DNA: TGTGCCAGCAGTGAAGGGGACAGCTCCTACGAGCAGTACGTC.

The chain links TRBV7-8 to TRBJ1-2, with 7 bases identical to TRBD1. CDR1 is SGHVS and CDR2 is FQNEAQ in the germline V gene. V shed 4 bases and J 5 bases; nucleotides not matched to a gene: 10. This CDR3 is built from 15 residues. CDR3 sequence (DNA): TGTGCCAGCAGCTCCCTCCAGTCAGGGGGGTATGGCTACACCTTC. It yields the protein CASSSLQSGGYGYTF. Full variable domain (remainder filled in from reference TRBV7-8 and TRBJ1-2): GAGVSQSPRYKVAKRGQDVALRCDPISGHVSLFWYQQALGQGPEFLTYFQNEAQLDKSGLPSDRFFAERPEGSVSTLKIQRTQQEDSAVYLCASSSLQSGGYGYTFGSGTRLTVV.

The genes are TRBV6-1 and TRBJ1-1; 7 bases map to TRBD1. Germline V gene data show CDR1 as MNHNS and CDR2 as SASEGT. The ends lost 6 bases at V and 1 base at J; junction bases unmatched: 5. CDR3 length: 14 residues. CDR3 protein: CASSAGTANTEAFF. The CDR3 nucleotides are TGTGCCAGCAGCGCCGGGACAGCGAACACTGAAGCTTTCTTT.

The rearrangement joins TRBV30 to TRBJ2-7; TRBD1 agrees at 8 bases. Trimming removed 0 bases from V and 2 bases from J; junction bases left unmatched: 3. The CDR3 runs to 14 residues. Per the germline V gene, CDR1 is GTSNPN and CDR2 is SVGIG (reference sequence). The CDR3 region is CAWSVIRGPYEQYF. The CDR3 bases are TGTGCCTGGAGTGTAATCAGGGGGCCCTACGAGCAGTACTTC.

This chain links TRBV15 with TRBJ1-5, with D maybe TRBD1 (5 bases). CDR1 and CDR2 (germline): LNHNV, YYDKDF (reference sequence). V lost 0 bases, J lost 5 bases, and 8 bases lay in between. The CDR3 covers 14 residues. CDR3 in amino acids: CATSRDVGDQPQHF. The DNA of the CDR3 is TGTGCCACCAGCAGAGATGTAGGGGATCAGCCCCAGCATTTT.

This chain uses TRBV7-2 with TRBJ1-2; 7 bases are shared with TRBD1. The CDR3 has 16 amino acids. The germline V gene encodes CDR1 SGHTA and CDR2 FQGNSA. V lost 1 base, J lost 0 bases, and 5 bases stayed unmatched. The CDR3 nucleotides read TGTGCCAGCAGCTTAGAATCGGGACAGCCTAACTATGGCTACACCTTC. Translation gives CASSLESGQPNYGYTF. The entire variable domain, with the rest obtained from reference TRBV7-2 and TRBJ1-2, is as follows: GAGVSQSPSNKVTEKGKDVELRCDPISGHTALYWYRQSLGQGLEFLIYFQGNSAPDKSGLPSDRFSAERTGGSVSTLTIQRTQQEDSAVYLCASSLESGQPNYGYTFGSGTRLTVV.

The rearrangement joins TRBV14 to TRBJ2-6; D may be TRBD2 (6 bases). With 2 bases removed from V and 3 bases from J, the gap between germline ends came to 17 bases. Looked up from germline, CDR1 is SGHDN and CDR2 is FVKESK. The CDR3 has 18 amino acids. The CDR3 region has the DNA TGTGCCAGCAGCCAACTTATGCGGGGCGCGAGTGGGGCCAACGTCCTGACTTTC. It encodes CASSQLMRGASGANVLTF.